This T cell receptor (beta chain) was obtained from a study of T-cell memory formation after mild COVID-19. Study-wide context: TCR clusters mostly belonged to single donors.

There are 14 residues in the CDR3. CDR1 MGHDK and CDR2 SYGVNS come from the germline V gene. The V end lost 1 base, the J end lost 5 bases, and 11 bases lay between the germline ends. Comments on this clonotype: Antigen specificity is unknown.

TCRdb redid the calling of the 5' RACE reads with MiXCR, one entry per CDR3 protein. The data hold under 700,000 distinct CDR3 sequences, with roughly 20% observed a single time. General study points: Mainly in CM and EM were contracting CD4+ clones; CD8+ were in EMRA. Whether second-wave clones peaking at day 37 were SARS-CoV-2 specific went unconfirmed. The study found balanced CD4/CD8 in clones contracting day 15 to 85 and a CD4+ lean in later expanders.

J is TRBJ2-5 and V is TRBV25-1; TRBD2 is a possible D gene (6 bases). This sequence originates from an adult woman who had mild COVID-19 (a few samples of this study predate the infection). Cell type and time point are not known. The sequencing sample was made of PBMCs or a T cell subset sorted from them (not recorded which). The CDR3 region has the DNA TGTGCCAGCAGTGAATCGGGGAGGCAGGAGACCCAGTACTTC. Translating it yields CASSESGRQETQYF.